The sequence of this TCR beta chain was determined in a study of T cell responses to AZD1222 COVID-19 vaccine. Study-level findings and limits: The span of vaccine-associated CD4 TCRs extended across spike, with dominance at 160-218 and 743-854. Donors skewed white British and female; clonal diversity was possibly underestimated. Spike-specific TCR breadth and depth rose after two AZD1222 doses. Just a handful of AZD1222 recipients tested seropositive at baseline.

Assay used: immunoSEQ multiplex PCR; TCRdb lists only in-frame clones, some missing. Among 150,000 to 180,000 clones listed, about 87% were seen once. Comments on this clone: What it binds is unknown.

The source material was peripheral blood, sampled on day 0 of AZD1222 vaccination. The clonotype was recovered from an adult in good health.

CDR3 loop: CASSAGRGPYNEQFF. Here the CDR3 DNA reads TGTGCCAGCAGTGCAGGCAGGGGGCCCTACAATGAGCAGTTCTTC. The chain joins TRBV25-1 to TRBJ2-1, with TRBD1 matching 8 bases. From germline, CDR1 is MGHDK and CDR2 SYGVNS. The CDR3 runs to 15 residues. V was clipped by 4 bases and J by 2 bases; unmatched bases: 4.